The 8 T cell receptor beta chains in this list originate from one sample, sequenced in a study of cytomegalovirus exposure and HLA in healthy donors. In the PCR, 60 Vbeta and 13 Jbeta primers were used. The protocol was immunoSEQ multiplex PCR, while the TCRdb copy is restricted to in-frame clones and leaves out a portion. The sample holds under 200,000 clones, about 65% seen once. Sequenced input: PBMCs. The receptor source for this set is a woman under 40 in good health and CMV-seronegative.

The V call is TRBV7-3, the J call TRBJ2-2; D may be TRBD2 (5 bases). The germline V gene has CDR1 SGHTA and CDR2 FQGTGA. The V gene lost 6 bases and the J gene lost 5 bases, with 10 bases spanning the gap. This CDR3 contains 13 residues. CDR3 DNA: TGTGCCAGCAGTCTTAGCGAAACCGGGGAGCTGTTTTTT. This codes for CASSLSETGELFF.

The gene calls are TRBV10-3 and TRBJ1-5; TRBD1 matches 7 bases. CDR1 and CDR2 (germline): ENHRY, SYGVKD. CDR3 length: 15 residues. V lost 5 bases and J lost 5; bases outside the gene matches: 9. CDR3 in amino acids: CAISPRDSLDQPQHF. CDR3 in DNA: TGTGCCATCAGTCCCAGGGACAGCCTTGATCAGCCCCAGCATTTT.

This rearrangement joins TRBV29-1 to TRBJ2-1; possible D gene TRBD2, 6 bases. The V end was cut by 8 bases, the J end by 4 bases, with 12 bases between. The germline V gene encodes CDR1 SQVTM and CDR2 ANQGSEA. The CDR3 sequence is 12 residues long. CDR3 in amino acids: CSLVGRYNEQFF. The CDR3 DNA reads TGCAGCCTGGTGGGGAGGTACAATGAGCAGTTCTTC.

The genes are TRBV5-1 and TRBJ2-1, with 9 bases fitting TRBD2. With 4 bases clipped from V and 6 bases from J, the junction kept 8 bases outside the gene matches. The germline CDR1 and CDR2 sequences are SGHRS and YFSETQ. The CDR3 covers 15 residues. The CDR3 loop reads CASSVGLAGSNEQFF. In DNA, the CDR3 is TGCGCCAGCAGCGTGGGGCTAGCGGGAAGCAATGAGCAGTTCTTC.

The chain recombines TRBV5-1 with TRBJ2-5; D is undetermined. The V end was cut by 0 bases, the J end by 5 bases, with 5 bases between. The length of the CDR3 is 12 residues. Per germline, CDR1 SGHRS and CDR2 YFSETQ. The CDR3 DNA is TGCGCCAGCAGCTTGGTCGTTGAGACCCAGTACTTC. This translates into CASSLVVETQYF.

V gene TRBV5-4 combines with J gene TRBJ2-3, with 9 bases that match TRBD1. V was clipped by 4 bases and J by 2 bases; unmatched bases: 8. CDR1 and CDR2 (germline): SGHNT, YYREEE (reference sequence). This CDR3 is 16 amino acids long. The CDR3 loop is CASSIRQGENTDTQYF. The CDR3 DNA follows: TGTGCCAGCAGCATCCGACAGGGGGAGAACACAGATACGCAGTATTTT.

This rearrangement joins TRBV7-3 to TRBJ2-1; D possibly corresponds to TRBD1 (5 bases). Germline V gene data show CDR1 as SGHTA and CDR2 as FQGTGA. V was clipped by 1 base and J by 8 bases, with 15 bases between them. The CDR3 totals 15 residues. This CDR3 is CASSLMGLESDEQFF. CDR3 nucleotide sequence: TGTGCCAGCAGCTTAATGGGGCTCGAGAGCGATGAGCAGTTCTTC.

J is TRBJ2-7 and V is TRBV27; TRBD2 matches 8 bases. The J segment lost 3 bases and the V segment lost 1 base, leaving 2 bases of the junction unmatched. Looked up from germline, CDR1 is MNHEY and CDR2 is SMNVEV (reference sequence). The CDR3 length is 14 residues. The chain's CDR3 is CASSLLAGNYEQYF. The CDR3 region has the DNA TGTGCCAGCAGTTTATTAGCGGGAAACTACGAGCAGTACTTC.